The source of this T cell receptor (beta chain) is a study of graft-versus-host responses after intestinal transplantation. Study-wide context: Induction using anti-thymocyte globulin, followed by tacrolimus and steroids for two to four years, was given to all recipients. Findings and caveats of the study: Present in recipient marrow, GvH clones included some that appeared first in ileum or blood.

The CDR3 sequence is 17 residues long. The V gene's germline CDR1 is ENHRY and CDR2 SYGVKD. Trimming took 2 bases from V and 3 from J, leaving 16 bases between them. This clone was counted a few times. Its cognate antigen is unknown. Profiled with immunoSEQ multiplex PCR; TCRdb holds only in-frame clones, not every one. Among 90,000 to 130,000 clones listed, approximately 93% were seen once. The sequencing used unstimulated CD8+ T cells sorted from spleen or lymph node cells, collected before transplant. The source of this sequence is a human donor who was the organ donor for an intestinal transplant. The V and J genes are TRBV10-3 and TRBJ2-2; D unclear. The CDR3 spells CAISEPDSTYDTGELFF. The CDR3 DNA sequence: TGTGCCATCAGTGAGCCAGACTCTACTTACGACACCGGGGAGCTGTTTTTT.